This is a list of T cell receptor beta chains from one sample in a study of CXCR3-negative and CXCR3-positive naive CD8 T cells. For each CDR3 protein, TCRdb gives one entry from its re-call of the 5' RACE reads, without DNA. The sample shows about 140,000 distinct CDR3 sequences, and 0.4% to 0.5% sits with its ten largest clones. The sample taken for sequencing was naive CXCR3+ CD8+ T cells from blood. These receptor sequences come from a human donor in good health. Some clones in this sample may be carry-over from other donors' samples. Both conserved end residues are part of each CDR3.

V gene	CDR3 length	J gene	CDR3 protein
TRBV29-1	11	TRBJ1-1	CSVMIQGEAFF
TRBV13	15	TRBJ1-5	CASSLRGTLHQPQHF
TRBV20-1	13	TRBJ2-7	CSAGDRGSYEQYF
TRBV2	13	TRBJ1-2	CASRDTVNYGYTF
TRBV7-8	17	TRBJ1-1	CASSLAGDSYLNTEAFF
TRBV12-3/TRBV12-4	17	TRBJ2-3	CASARGARALSGDTQYF
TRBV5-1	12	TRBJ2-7	CASSSEFYEQYF
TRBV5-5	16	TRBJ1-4	CASSFHRGLGSEKLFF
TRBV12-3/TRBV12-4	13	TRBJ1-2	CASSRDNERGYTF
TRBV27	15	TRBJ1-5	CASSLGGTGNQPQHF
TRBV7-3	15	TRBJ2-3	CASSLIGGRTDTQYF